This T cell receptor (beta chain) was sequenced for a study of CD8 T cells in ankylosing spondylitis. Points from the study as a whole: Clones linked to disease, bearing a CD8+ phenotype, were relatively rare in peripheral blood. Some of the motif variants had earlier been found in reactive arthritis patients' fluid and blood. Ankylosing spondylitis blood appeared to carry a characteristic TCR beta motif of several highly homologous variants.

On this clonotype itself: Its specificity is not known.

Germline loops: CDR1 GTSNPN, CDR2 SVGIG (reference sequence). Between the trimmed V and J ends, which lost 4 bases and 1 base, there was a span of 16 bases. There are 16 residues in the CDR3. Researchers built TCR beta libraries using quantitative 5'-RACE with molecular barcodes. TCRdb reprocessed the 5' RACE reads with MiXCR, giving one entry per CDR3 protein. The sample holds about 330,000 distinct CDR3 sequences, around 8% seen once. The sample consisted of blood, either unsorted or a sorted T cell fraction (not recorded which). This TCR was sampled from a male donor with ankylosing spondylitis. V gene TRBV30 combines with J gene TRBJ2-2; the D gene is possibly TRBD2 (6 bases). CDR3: CAWTRTSTVNTGELFF. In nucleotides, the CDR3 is TGTGCCTGGACCCGCACTAGCACAGTGAACACCGGGGAGCTGTTTTTT.